This T cell receptor (beta chain) was obtained from a study of blood T cell repertoires in COVID-19. Study-level information: COVID-19 samples, acute and convalescent, were from the United States, Italy and Spain. Sources were T cells, B-cell-depleted T cells, or PBMCs; the material itself was cDNA or gDNA.

Original handling: How many nucleated cells were present was estimated from reference gene primer amplification. TCRdb's table, derived via immunoSEQ multiplex PCR, lists solely in-frame clones and lacks some. V and J calls and clone size are copied from that table; D and trimming were computed from the DNA. The table lists 75,000 to 95,000 clones, approximately 80% of them singletons, with 3.4% in the top ten. The V end was cut by 6 bases, the J end by 6 bases, with 9 bases between. From germline, CDR1 is ENHRY and CDR2 SYGVKD. CDR3 length: 12 residues. V gene TRBV10-3 combines with J gene TRBJ2-1; no firm D call. Material: peripheral blood. The clonotype comes from a man in his fifties or sixties with acute or convalescent COVID-19. CDR3 DNA sequence: TGTGCCATCAGCCTATCGTCCAATGAGCAGTTCTTC. Its protein product is CAISLSSNEQFF.